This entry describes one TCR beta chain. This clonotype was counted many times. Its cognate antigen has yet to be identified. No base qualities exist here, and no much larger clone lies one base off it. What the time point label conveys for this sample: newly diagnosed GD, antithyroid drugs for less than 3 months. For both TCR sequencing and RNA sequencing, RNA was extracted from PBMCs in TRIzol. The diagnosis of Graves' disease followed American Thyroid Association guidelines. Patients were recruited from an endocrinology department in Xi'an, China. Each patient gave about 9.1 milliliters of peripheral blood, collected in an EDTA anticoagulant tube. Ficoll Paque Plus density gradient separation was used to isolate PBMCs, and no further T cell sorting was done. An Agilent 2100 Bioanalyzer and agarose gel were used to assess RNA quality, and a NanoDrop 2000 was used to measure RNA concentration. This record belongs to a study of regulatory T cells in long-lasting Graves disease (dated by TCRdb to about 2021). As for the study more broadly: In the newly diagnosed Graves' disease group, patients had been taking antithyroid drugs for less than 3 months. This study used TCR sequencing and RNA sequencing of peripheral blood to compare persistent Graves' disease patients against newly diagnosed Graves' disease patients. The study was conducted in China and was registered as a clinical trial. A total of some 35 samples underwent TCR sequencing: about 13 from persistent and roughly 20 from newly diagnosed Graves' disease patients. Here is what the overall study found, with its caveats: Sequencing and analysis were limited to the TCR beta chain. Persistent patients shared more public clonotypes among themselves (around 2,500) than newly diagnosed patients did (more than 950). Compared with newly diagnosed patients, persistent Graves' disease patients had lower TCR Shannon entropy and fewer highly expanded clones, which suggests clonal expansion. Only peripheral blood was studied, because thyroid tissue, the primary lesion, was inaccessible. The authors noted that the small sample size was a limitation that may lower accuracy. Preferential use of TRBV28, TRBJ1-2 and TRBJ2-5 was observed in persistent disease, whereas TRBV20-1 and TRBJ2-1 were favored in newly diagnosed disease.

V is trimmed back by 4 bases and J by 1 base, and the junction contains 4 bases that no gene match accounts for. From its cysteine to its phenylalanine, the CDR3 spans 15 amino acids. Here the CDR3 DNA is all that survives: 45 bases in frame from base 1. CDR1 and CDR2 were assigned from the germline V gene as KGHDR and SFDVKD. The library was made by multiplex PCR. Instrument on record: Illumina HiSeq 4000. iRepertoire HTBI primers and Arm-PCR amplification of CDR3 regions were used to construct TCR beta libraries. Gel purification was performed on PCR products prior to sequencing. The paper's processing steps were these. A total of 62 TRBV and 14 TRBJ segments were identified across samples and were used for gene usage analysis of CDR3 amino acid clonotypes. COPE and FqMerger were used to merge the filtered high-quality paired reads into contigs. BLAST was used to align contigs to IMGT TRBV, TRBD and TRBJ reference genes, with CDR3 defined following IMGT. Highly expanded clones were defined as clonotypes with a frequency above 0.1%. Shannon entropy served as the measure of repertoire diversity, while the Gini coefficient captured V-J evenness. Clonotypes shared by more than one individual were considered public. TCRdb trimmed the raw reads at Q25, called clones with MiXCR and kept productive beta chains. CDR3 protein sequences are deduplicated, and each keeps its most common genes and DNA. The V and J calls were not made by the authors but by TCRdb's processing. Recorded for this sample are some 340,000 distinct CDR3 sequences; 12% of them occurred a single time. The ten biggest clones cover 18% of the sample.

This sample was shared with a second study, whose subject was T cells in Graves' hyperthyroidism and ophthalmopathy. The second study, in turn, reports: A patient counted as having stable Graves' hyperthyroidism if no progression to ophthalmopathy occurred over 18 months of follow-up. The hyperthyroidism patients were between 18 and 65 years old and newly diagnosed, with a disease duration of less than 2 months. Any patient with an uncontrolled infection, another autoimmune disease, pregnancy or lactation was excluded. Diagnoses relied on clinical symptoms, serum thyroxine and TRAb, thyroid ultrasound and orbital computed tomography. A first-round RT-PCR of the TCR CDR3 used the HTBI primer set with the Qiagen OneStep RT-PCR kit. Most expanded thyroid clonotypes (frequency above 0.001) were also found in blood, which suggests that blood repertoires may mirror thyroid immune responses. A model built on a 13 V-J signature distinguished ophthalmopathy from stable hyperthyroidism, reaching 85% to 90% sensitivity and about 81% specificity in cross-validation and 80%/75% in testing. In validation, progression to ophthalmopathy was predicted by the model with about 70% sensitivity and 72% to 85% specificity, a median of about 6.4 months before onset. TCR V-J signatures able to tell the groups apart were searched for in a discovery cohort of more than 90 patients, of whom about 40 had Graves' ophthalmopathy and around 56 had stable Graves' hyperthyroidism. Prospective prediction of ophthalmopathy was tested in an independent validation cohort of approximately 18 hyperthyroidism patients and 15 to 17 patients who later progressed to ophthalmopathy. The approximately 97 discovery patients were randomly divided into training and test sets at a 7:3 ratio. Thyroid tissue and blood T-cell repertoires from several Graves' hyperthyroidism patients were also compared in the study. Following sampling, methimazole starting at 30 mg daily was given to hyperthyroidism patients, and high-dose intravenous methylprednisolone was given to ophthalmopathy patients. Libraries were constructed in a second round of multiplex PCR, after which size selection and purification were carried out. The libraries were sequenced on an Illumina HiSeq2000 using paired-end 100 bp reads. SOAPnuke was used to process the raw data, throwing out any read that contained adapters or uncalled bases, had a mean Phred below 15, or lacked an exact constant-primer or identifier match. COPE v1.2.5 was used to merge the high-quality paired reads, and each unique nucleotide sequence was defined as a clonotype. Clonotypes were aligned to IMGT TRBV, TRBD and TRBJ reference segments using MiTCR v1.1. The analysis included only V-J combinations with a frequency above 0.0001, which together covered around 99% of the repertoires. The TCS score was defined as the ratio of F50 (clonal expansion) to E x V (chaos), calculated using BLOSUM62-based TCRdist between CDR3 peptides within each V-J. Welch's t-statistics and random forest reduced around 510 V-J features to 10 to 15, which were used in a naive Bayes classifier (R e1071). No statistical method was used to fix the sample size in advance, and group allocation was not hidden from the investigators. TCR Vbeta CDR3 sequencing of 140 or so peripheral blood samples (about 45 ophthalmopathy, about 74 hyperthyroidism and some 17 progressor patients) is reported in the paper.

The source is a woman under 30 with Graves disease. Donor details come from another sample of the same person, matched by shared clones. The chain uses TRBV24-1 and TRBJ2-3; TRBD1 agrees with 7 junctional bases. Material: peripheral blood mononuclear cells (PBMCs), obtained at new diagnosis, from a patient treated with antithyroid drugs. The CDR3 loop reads CATSESGTGTDTQYF. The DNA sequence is TGTGCCACCAGTGAGTCCGGGACAGGCACAGATACGCAGTATTTT.